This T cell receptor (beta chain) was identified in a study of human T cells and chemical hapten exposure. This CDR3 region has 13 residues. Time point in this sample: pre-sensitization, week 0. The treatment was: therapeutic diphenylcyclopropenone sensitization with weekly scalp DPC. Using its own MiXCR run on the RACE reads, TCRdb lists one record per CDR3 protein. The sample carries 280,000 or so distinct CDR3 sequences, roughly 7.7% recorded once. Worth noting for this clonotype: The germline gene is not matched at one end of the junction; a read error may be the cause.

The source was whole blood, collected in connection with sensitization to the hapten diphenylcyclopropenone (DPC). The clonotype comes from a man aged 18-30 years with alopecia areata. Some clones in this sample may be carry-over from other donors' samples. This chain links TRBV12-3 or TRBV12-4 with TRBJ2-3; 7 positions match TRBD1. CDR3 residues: CASSFYYYRGHGF. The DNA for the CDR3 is TGTGCCAGCAGTTTCTATTATTACAGGGGCCATGGGTTT.